This T cell receptor beta chain derives from a study of CD8+CD57+ T cells in acquired aplastic anemia. Turning to the study itself: Each DNA sample taken from sorted CD4+ and CD8+ cells came to 3 to 3.5 ug on average. The study's findings and limits: The same twenty-nine CD8+ CDR3 sequences occurred in patients and in controls.

A note on this clonotype: The antigen remains undetermined.

The TCR beta profiling, which covered VDJ combination and CDR3 sequence, was carried out using genomic DNA as the template. TCRdb ran MiXCR on the reads and lists one entry per CDR3 protein. The sample has approximately 160,000 distinct CDR3 sequences; around 40% are singletons. The junction had 6 bases not matched to a gene; V was cut back by 5 bases and J by 3 bases. This CDR3 has 14 residues. Germline values: CDR1 LNHDA, CDR2 SQIVND (reference sequence). V is TRBV19 and J is TRBJ2-7, with 8 bases matching TRBD1. The specimen was sorted CD4+, CD8+, or CD8+CD57+ T cells (not recorded which) from PBMCs. This TCR came from a human donor in good health. CDR3 coding DNA: TGTGCCAGTAGTGGACAGGGAGGAAGCTACGAGCAGTACTTC. This codes for CASSGQGGSYEQYF.